One and the same sample provided the 32 T cell receptor beta chains below, sequenced in a study of cytomegalovirus exposure and HLA in healthy donors. Use of 60 Vbeta and 13 Jbeta primers characterized the PCR. The assay was immunoSEQ multiplex PCR, and TCRdb's table has in-frame clones only and misses some. The table for this sample gives about 67,000 clones. The material sequenced was PBMCs. All receptors derive from a woman between 25 and 40 years old in good health and CMV-seronegative.

The chain couples TRBV10-3 to TRBJ2-5; tentatively, D is TRBD1 (6 bases). The CDR3 totals 13 residues. The V gene lost 9 bases and the J gene lost 1 base, with 12 bases spanning the gap. Germline CDR1 is ENHRY and CDR2 is SYGVKD. CDR3 coding DNA: TGTGCCATGATTGACAGGCCCCAAGAGACCCAGTACTTC. This translates into CAMIDRPQETQYF.

The CDR3 sequence: CASSQGPGQNYGYTF. Written as DNA, the CDR3 is TGCGCCAGCAGCCAAGGACCGGGACAGAACTATGGCTACACCTTC. V gene TRBV4-3 combines with J gene TRBJ1-2; 7 positions agree with TRBD1. Germline V gene data show CDR1 as LGHNA and CDR2 as YSLEER. The V gene end was trimmed by 1 base and the J gene end by 2 bases; junction bases not matched to a gene: 4. This CDR3 is 15 amino acids long.

The chain recombines TRBV9 with TRBJ2-2; D call uncertain. The CDR3 is 15 residues long. The V and J ends lost 1 base and 1 base respectively, with 8 bases between them. The V gene's germline CDR1 is SGDLS and CDR2 YYNGEE. The CDR3 DNA reads TGTGCCAGCAGCGTAACTTCGGGGAACACCGGGGAGCTGTTTTTT. Protein product: CASSVTSGNTGELFF.

The J gene is TRBJ2-3, the V gene TRBV6-1, with D perhaps TRBD2 (6 bases). Germline V gene data show CDR1 as MNHNS and CDR2 as SASEGT. The CDR3 spans 16 residues. V was pared by 2 bases and J by 3 bases, with 15 bases between. The CDR3 reads CASSENRVRGTDTQYF. The CDR3 coding sequence is TGTGCCAGCAGTGAAAATCGTGTACGGGGGACAGATACGCAGTATTTT.

The genes are TRBV5-1 and TRBJ2-2; weak D call: TRBD1 (6 bases). The CDR3 runs 15 residues. CDR1 is SGHRS, CDR2 YFSETQ, per germline. Trimming stripped 3 bases from V and 0 bases from J, with 9 bases between. The CDR3, as DNA: TGCGCCAGCAGCTGGGGACACGCGAACACCGGGGAGCTGTTTTTT. It specifies CASSWGHANTGELFF. Combining the CDR3 with reference TRBV5-1 and TRBJ2-2 gives the whole variable domain KAGVTQTPRYLIKTRGQQVTLSCSPISGHRSVSWYQQTPGQGLQFLFEYFSETQRNKGNFPGRFSGRQFSNSRSEMNVSTLELGDSALYLCASSWGHANTGELFFGEGSRLTVL.

The chain combines TRBV2 with TRBJ2-7; 10 bases map to TRBD1. The junction had 5 bases not matched to a gene; V was cut back by 4 bases and J by 2 bases. This CDR3 contains 15 residues. Germline V gives CDR1 SNHLY, CDR2 FYNNEI. The CDR3 bases are TGTGCCAGCAGTGGGATTGGACAGGGGGCCTACGAGCAGTACTTC. Translating it yields CASSGIGQGAYEQYF.

The chain employs TRBV5-1 and TRBJ2-3; TRBD2 is a possible D gene (7 bases). Germline V gene data show CDR1 as SGHRS and CDR2 as YFSETQ. Trimming removed 5 bases at V and 0 bases at J, with 13 bases between. This CDR3 spans 15 amino acids. This chain's CDR3 is CASRRGGTSTDTQYF. The CDR3 coding sequence is TGCGCCAGCAGAAGGGGGGGTACGAGCACAGATACGCAGTATTTT.

The V and J genes are TRBV30 and TRBJ2-7; perhaps TRBD2 as D (6 bases). The germline V gene encodes CDR1 GTSNPN and CDR2 SVGIG (reference sequence). V lost 0 bases and J lost 3, with 9 bases in between. CDR3 length: 13 amino acids. The CDR3 loop reads CAWSVGTGYEQYF. CDR3 DNA: TGTGCCTGGAGTGTCGGGACTGGCTACGAGCAGTACTTC.

The chain uses TRBV6-6 and TRBJ1-1; the D gene is possibly TRBD1 (6 bases). The CDR3 runs to 14 residues. V was cut by 4 bases and J by 2 bases, with 11 bases left in between. The germline CDR1 and CDR2 sequences are MNHNY and SVGAGI (reference sequence). This CDR3 is CASSSSDRNTEAFF. CDR3 nucleotides: TGTGCCAGCAGTTCCTCGGACAGAAACACTGAAGCTTTCTTT.

The chain links TRBV30 to TRBJ1-6, with 10 bases identical to TRBD1. Germline V gene lookup returns CDR1 GTSNPN and CDR2 SVGIG (reference sequence). This CDR3 is 13 amino acids long. The V segment lost 4 bases and the J segment 10 bases; nucleotides outside the gene matches: 4. The CDR3 region is CAWTGTGESPLHF. The CDR3 DNA reads as TGTGCCTGGACCGGGACAGGGGAATCACCCCTCCACTTT.

The rearrangement joins TRBV5-6 to TRBJ2-7; possibly TRBD1 for D (5 bases). V was shortened by 0 bases and J by 3 bases, with 10 bases between the two germline ends. Germline V gene data show CDR1 as SGHDT and CDR2 as YYEEEE. The CDR3 is 14 residues long. DNA for the CDR3: TGTGCCAGCAGCTTGGGGCAGGGCGTCTACGAGCAGTACTTC. Its protein is CASSLGQGVYEQYF.

The chain links TRBV9 to TRBJ2-1; 7 bases are a match to TRBD2. Germline V gives CDR1 SGDLS, CDR2 YYNGEE. The CDR3 covers 12 residues. V lost 4 bases, J lost 11 bases, and 6 bases stayed unmatched. CDR3 amino acids: CASSSRGRQQFF. The CDR3 nucleotides read TGTGCCAGCAGCTCGCGGGGGAGGCAGCAGTTCTTC. The full variable domain, its missing parts supplied by reference TRBV9 and TRBJ2-1, is DSGVTQTPKHLITATGQRVTLRCSPRSGDLSVYWYQQSLDQGLQFLIQYYNGEERAKGNILERFSAQQFPDLHSELNLSSLELGDSALYFCASSSRGRQQFFGPGTRLTVL.

A word on this clone: Distinct nucleotide sequences in the sample also encode this CDR3. CDR3 nucleotides: TGTGCCTGGAGAAAAGACAGGGCTTCACCCCTCCACTTT. Translated, it gives CAWRKDRASPLHF. V usage is TRBV30 and J usage is TRBJ1-6; 7 bases are a match to TRBD1. The length of the CDR3 is 13 residues. Germline CDR1 and CDR2: GTSNPN and SVGIG (reference sequence). The V gene end was trimmed by 3 bases and the J gene end by 9 bases; junction bases not matched to a gene: 5.

The chain couples TRBV9 to TRBJ1-2, with a weak D call TRBD1 (6 bases). V lost 8 bases to trimming and J lost 1 base, with 18 bases between them. The CDR3 has 15 amino acids. CDR1 SGDLS and CDR2 YYNGEE come from the germline V gene. For the CDR3, the DNA is TGTGCCAGTACCGGGACATCCGCTGTTAACTATGGCTACACCTTC. It translates to CASTGTSAVNYGYTF.

The chain links TRBV7-2 to TRBJ2-7; no definite D call. CDR1 SGHTA and CDR2 FQGNSA come from the germline V gene. There are 13 residues in the CDR3. V was pared by 1 base and J by 2 bases, with 6 bases between. The CDR3 loop reads CASSLDRAYEQYF. CDR3 bases: TGTGCCAGCAGCTTAGACAGAGCCTACGAGCAGTACTTC.

The rearrangement links TRBV28 to TRBJ2-5; tentative D call: TRBD2 (5 bases). This CDR3 comprises 12 residues. V lost 5 bases and J 13 bases, leaving 17 bases between the germline ends. Germline V gene sequence: CDR1 MDHEN, CDR2 SYDVKM. The CDR3 reads CASSLLMEAPYF. CDR3 bases: TGTGCCAGCAGTCTGTTGATGGAGGCTCCGTACTTC.

This chain connects TRBV6-1 to TRBJ2-5, with TRBD1 as a possible D gene (6 bases). V was shortened by 6 bases and J by 10 bases, with 21 bases between the two germline ends. The CDR3 consists of 14 residues. The germline gives CDR1 MNHNS, CDR2 SASEGT. The CDR3 nucleotides read TGTGCCAGCAGCTTAAGACAGGATACTTCTGACCAGTACTTC. Translating gives CASSLRQDTSDQYF.

The chain carries TRBV7-2 and TRBJ1-2, with 9 bases that match TRBD1. The V gene's germline CDR1 is SGHTA and CDR2 FQGNSA. The CDR3 is 15 residues long. Losses at the gene ends were 7 bases for V and 8 bases for J; bases not matched to a gene: 14. CDR3 sequence reads: CASTGQGLTSRGYTF. For the CDR3, the DNA is TGTGCCAGCACCGGACAGGGGTTAACTTCGAGAGGCTACACCTTC.

The chain is built from TRBV5-1 and TRBJ1-4; TRBD1 agrees at 7 bases. This CDR3 is 16 amino acids long. Unmatched junction bases numbered 9, after V lost 4 bases and J lost 3 bases. CDR1 and CDR2 from the germline V gene are SGHRS and YFSETQ. CDR3 nucleotides: TGCGCCAGCAGCAGACAGGGCCCTGAGTCTAATGAAAAACTGTTTTTT. Residues: CASSRQGPESNEKLFF.

DNA of the CDR3: TGTGCCAGCAGCCAAGTAAGACAGGGTTCCGTCAATGGCTACACCTTC. Residues: CASSQVRQGSVNGYTF. The chain couples TRBV4-2 to TRBJ1-2, with TRBD1 matching over 7 bases. V lost 1 base and J lost 6; bases outside the gene matches: 11. CDR1 and CDR2 (germline): LGHNA, YNFKEQ. This CDR3 is built from 16 residues.

The V call is TRBV9, the J call TRBJ2-7; D might be TRBD2 (6 bases). This CDR3 contains 13 residues. V was shortened by 2 bases and J by 7 bases, with 13 bases between the two germline ends. CDR1 and CDR2 (germline): SGDLS, YYNGEE. This chain's CDR3 is CASSVYQGGEQYF. In DNA, the CDR3 is TGTGCCAGCAGCGTCTATCAGGGAGGAGAGCAGTACTTC.

The rearrangement uses TRBV4-3 and TRBJ1-5; D is ambiguous. The CDR3 consists of 15 residues. Germline CDR1 and CDR2: LGHNA and YSLEER. V lost 0 bases and J lost 0, with 6 bases in between. In DNA form, the CDR3 reads TGCGCCAGCAGCCAAGAGTGGGCTAGCAATCAGCCCCAGCATTTT. It codes for CASSQEWASNQPQHF.

This chain connects TRBV5-1 to TRBJ2-5, with 11 bases aligning to TRBD1. Germline lookup yields CDR1 SGHRS and CDR2 YFSETQ. The CDR3 extends over 15 amino acids. Germline trimming cut 4 bases from V and 4 bases from J; bases unmatched to any gene: 6. The CDR3 DNA is TGCGCCAGCAGCCCGGGGACAGGGGGAAGAGAGACCCAGTACTTC. This encodes CASSPGTGGRETQYF.

The chain recombines TRBV4-1 with TRBJ1-1; D might be TRBD1 (6 bases). Germline loops: CDR1 MGHRA, CDR2 YSYEKL. V gave up 3 bases and J gave up 2 bases, with 10 bases separating them. This CDR3 has 14 residues. The CDR3 here is CASSHGTPNTEAFF. The DNA for the CDR3 is TGCGCCAGCAGCCACGGGACACCCAACACTGAAGCTTTCTTT.

A remark on this clone: The junction does not match germline at one end; this may be a read error. The V call is TRBV30, the J call TRBJ1-1, with D uncertain. The germline CDR1 and CDR2 sequences are GTSNPN and SVGIG (reference sequence). This CDR3 contains 15 residues. The CDR3 nucleotides are TGTGCCGGGAGTCCCCGGCGGCCTATGAACACTGAAGCTTTCTTT. This encodes CAGSPRRPMNTEAFF.

On this clone: Mismatch with germline at one junction end may stem from a read error. This chain connects TRBV6-5 to TRBJ2-7; the match to TRBD1 covers 9 bases. Germline V gene sequence: CDR1 MNHEY, CDR2 SVGAGI. This CDR3 region has 11 residues. The CDR3 here is CASSSGTGNTF. CDR3 in DNA: TGTGCCAGCAGCTCCGGGACAGGGAATACCTTC.

The chain is built from TRBV28 and TRBJ1-2; a weak D match, TRBD1 (6 bases). Per the germline V gene, CDR1 is MDHEN and CDR2 is SYDVKM. This CDR3 is 15 amino acids long. Trimming took off 6 bases at V and 4 bases at J, with 18 bases between the two ends. CDR3 DNA: TGTGCCAGCAGCCTTAGGACAGCCCTAGCCTATGGCTACACCTTC. Its translation: CASSLRTALAYGYTF.

This chain joins TRBV28 and TRBJ2-3, with TRBD2 matching over 8 bases. Trimming removed 4 bases from V and 5 bases from J; junction bases left unmatched: 8. The CDR3 is 15 residues long. CDR1 MDHEN and CDR2 SYDVKM come from the germline V gene. The CDR3 reads CASSSAAGAVDTQYF. DNA for the CDR3: TGTGCCAGCAGTTCAGCAGCGGGAGCGGTAGATACGCAGTATTTT.

The J gene is TRBJ2-3, the V gene TRBV11-2; D is unclear. The CDR3 is 14 amino acids. Trimming took off 5 bases at V and 4 bases at J, with 13 bases between the two ends. CDR1 is SGHAT and CDR2 is FQNNGV in the germline V gene. CDR3 sequence reads: CASSKNLSPDTQYF. CDR3 coding DNA: TGTGCCAGCAGCAAAAACCTGAGCCCAGATACGCAGTATTTT.

V is TRBV4-3 and J is TRBJ2-2; 8 nucleotides align to TRBD1. Germline lookup yields CDR1 LGHNA and CDR2 YSLEER. The trim removed 0 bases at V and 8 bases at J, leaving 5 bases unmatched. This CDR3 is built from 15 residues. The CDR3 reads CASSQDRTGRGELFF. DNA for the CDR3: TGCGCCAGCAGCCAAGATCGGACAGGGAGGGGGGAGCTGTTTTTT.

The V call is TRBV13, the J call TRBJ1-2; 7 positions agree with TRBD1. Germline V gives CDR1 PRHDT, CDR2 FYEKMQ (reference sequence). The J segment lost 0 bases and the V segment lost 4 bases, leaving 8 bases of the junction unmatched. The CDR3 extends over 16 amino acids. The CDR3 region has the DNA TGTGCCAGCAGCTCCCGGGACAGACTCTCTAACTATGGCTACACCTTC. This translates into CASSSRDRLSNYGYTF.

The CDR3 nucleotides are TGTGCCAGCAGTTTTGTAGCAGGGTTGAGCAATCAGCCCCAGCATTTT. This encodes CASSFVAGLSNQPQHF. The chain carries TRBV28 and TRBJ1-5, with TRBD1 as a possible D gene (5 bases). V was shortened by 3 bases and J by 1 base, with 13 bases between the two germline ends. This CDR3 is 16 amino acids long. Germline-derived CDR1 and CDR2 are MDHEN and SYDVKM.